A single sample gave rise to the 2 T cell receptor beta chains below, sequenced in a study of T cells in Graves' hyperthyroidism and ophthalmopathy. Amplification of TCR beta CDR3 regions was performed using RNA transcripts as template. First-round RT-PCR of the TCR CDR3 relied on the HTBI primer set. One entry per CDR3 protein results from TCRdb running MiXCR on the multiplex PCR reads. Of 410,000 or so distinct CDR3 sequences in the sample, around 15% were seen once. Source material: blood. All receptors derive from a man between 18 and 29 years old with Graves' ophthalmopathy.

This clonotype has ten or more counts. V usage is TRBV12-3 or TRBV12-4 and J usage is TRBJ2-4; D is perhaps TRBD2 (5 bases). V lost 4 bases to trimming and J lost 7 bases, with 17 bases between them. CDR3 length: 15 amino acids. The CDR3, as DNA: TGTGCCAGCAGTTCTCAGGACGGAGGAGGCAACATTCAGTACTTC. Protein: CASSSQDGGGNIQYF.

This clonotype was recorded at least ten times. V usage is TRBV11-2 and J usage is TRBJ1-1, with 7 bases lining up with TRBD1. V was pared by 5 bases and J by 0 bases, with 6 bases of the junction left unmatched. CDR3 length equals 15 residues. Germline-derived CDR1 and CDR2 are SGHAT and FQNNGV. The CDR3 bases are TGTGCCAGCAGCACCCGGACAGGTATGAACACTGAAGCTTTCTTT. Translated, it gives CASSTRTGMNTEAFF.